These 20 T cell receptor beta chains originate from one sample sequenced in a study of cytomegalovirus exposure and HLA in healthy donors. Assay used: immunoSEQ multiplex PCR; TCRdb lists only in-frame clones, some missing. The sample lists tens of thousands of clones, roughly 93% occurring once. Material: PBMCs. The receptors were sampled from a young man in good health and CMV-seronegative.

The rearrangement uses TRBV9 and TRBJ1-1; tentative D call: TRBD1 (6 bases). This CDR3 spans 16 amino acids. Between the trimmed V and J ends, which lost 1 base and 0 bases, there was a span of 13 bases. Germline lookup yields CDR1 SGDLS and CDR2 YYNGEE. DNA of the CDR3: TGTGCCAGCAGCGTATTATCCGGGACACTGAACACTGAAGCTTTCTTT. Protein: CASSVLSGTLNTEAFF.

This sequence joins TRBV5-6 and TRBJ1-1; D is unresolved. The CDR3 length is 11 residues. CDR1 SGHDT and CDR2 YYEEEE come from the germline V gene. V gave up 1 base and J gave up 11 bases, with 9 bases separating them. The CDR3 here is CASSLSGYAFF. In nucleotides, the CDR3 is TGTGCCAGCAGCTTGTCGGGGTATGCTTTCTTT. The full variable domain, in which reference TRBV5-6 and TRBJ1-1 provide the parts outside the CDR3, is DAGVTQSPTHLIKTRGQQVTLRCSPKSGHDTVSWYQQALGQGPQFIFQYYEEEERQRGNFPDRFSGHQFPNYSSELNVNALLLGDSALYLCASSLSGYAFFGQGTRLTVV.

V and J are TRBV11-2 and TRBJ2-1, with TRBD1 matching 7 bases. Trimming at V came to 3 bases and at J to 3 bases, leaving 5 bases not matched to a gene. The CDR3 covers 15 residues. Germline V gene lookup returns CDR1 SGHAT and CDR2 FQNNGV. The CDR3 sequence is CASSLTGSLYNEQFF. DNA of the CDR3: TGTGCCAGCAGCTTGACAGGGTCCCTCTACAATGAGCAGTTCTTC.

This clone was seen only once. The chain uses TRBV6-6 and TRBJ2-3; no definite D call. The CDR3 loop spans 15 amino acids. V shed 5 bases and J shed 3 bases, with 15 bases lying between them. From germline, CDR1 is MNHNY and CDR2 SVGAGI (reference sequence). The CDR3 DNA follows: TGTGCCAGCAGTAAAGCCGGAGTTCGTACAGATACGCAGTATTTT. Protein sequence: CASSKAGVRTDTQYF.

The chain has TRBV19 and TRBJ2-7; TRBD2 aligns across 11 bases. Germline CDR1 and CDR2: LNHDA and SQIVND (reference sequence). CDR3 length: 15 residues. Trimming removed 4 bases from V and 3 bases from J; junction bases left unmatched: 5. CDR3: CASSTSLAGGYEQYF. Written as DNA, the CDR3 is TGTGCCAGTAGTACCTCTCTAGCGGGGGGCTACGAGCAGTACTTC.

This chain connects TRBV6-1 to TRBJ2-7; 9 bases agree with TRBD1. Trimming removed 8 bases from V and 4 bases from J; junction bases left unmatched: 9. Germline CDR1 is MNHNS and CDR2 is SASEGT. The CDR3 sequence is 14 residues long. CDR3 residues: CASGIHRGQYEQYF. DNA for the CDR3: TGTGCCAGCGGAATCCACAGGGGGCAGTACGAGCAGTACTTC.

This clone was seen just once. This chain connects TRBV5-6 to TRBJ1-2, with D hard to call. The V gene's germline CDR1 is SGHDT and CDR2 YYEEEE. The CDR3 sequence is 13 residues long. V lost 3 bases and J 4 bases, leaving 10 bases between the germline ends. As DNA, the CDR3 is TGTGCCAGCAGCTCTGACACCCTCTATGGCTACACCTTC. This sequence encodes CASSSDTLYGYTF.

The genes are TRBV29-1 and TRBJ2-5; D is unclear. This CDR3 region has 10 residues. Trimming removed 5 bases from V and 2 bases from J, with 3 bases in between. In germline, CDR1 is SQVTM, CDR2 ANQGSEA. The CDR3 bases are TGCAGCGTTCAACAAGAGACCCAGTACTTC. Amino acids: CSVQQETQYF.

This sequence joins TRBV5-1 and TRBJ2-1; possible D gene TRBD2, 6 bases. The V end lost 6 bases, the J end lost 8 bases, and 12 bases lay between the germline ends. The germline gives CDR1 SGHRS, CDR2 YFSETQ. CDR3 length equals 12 residues. In DNA form, the CDR3 reads TGCGCCAGCACCGGGGGTTCAGATGAGCAGTTCTTC. Translating it yields CASTGGSDEQFF.

This clone has just a few counts. The genes are TRBV30 and TRBJ1-1; no definite D call. This CDR3 spans 13 amino acids. Germline V gene data show CDR1 as GTSNPN and CDR2 as SVGIG (reference sequence). V lost 2 bases to trimming and J lost 5 bases, with 12 bases between them. The CDR3 nucleotides are TGTGCCTGGAGTTCCGATTATCGGACTGAAGCTTTCTTT. Translation gives CAWSSDYRTEAFF.

The rearrangement links TRBV4-1 to TRBJ2-7; TRBD2 might be the D (6 bases). CDR3 length: 17 amino acids. The germline V gene has CDR1 MGHRA and CDR2 YSYEKL. V dropped 1 base and J dropped 4 bases, with 20 bases sitting between them. The CDR3, as DNA: TGCGCCAGCAGCCAAGTTTCTACTAGCCCACGACGGTACGAGCAGTACTTC. Protein product: CASSQVSTSPRRYEQYF.

V gene TRBV6-1 combines with J gene TRBJ1-4, with D uncertain. V was clipped by 3 bases and J by 7 bases, with 6 bases between them. This CDR3 region has 12 residues. From germline, CDR1 is MNHNS and CDR2 SASEGT. CDR3 DNA: TGTGCCAGCAGTGATCGCGGTGAAAAACTGTTTTTT. It is translated as CASSDRGEKLFF.

This sequence joins TRBV11-2 and TRBJ2-7, with a possible D match to TRBD1 (5 bases). V lost 1 base, J lost 4 bases, and 11 bases lay in between. The CDR3 runs 14 residues. The germline V gene encodes CDR1 SGHAT and CDR2 FQNNGV. CDR3 nucleotides: TGTGCCAGCAGCTTAGTGGCAGGGCAGTACGAGCAGTACTTC. Translation gives CASSLVAGQYEQYF.

The genes are TRBV7-2 and TRBJ1-2; D perhaps matches TRBD1 (5 bases). Trimming took 3 bases from V and 8 from J, leaving 19 bases between them. CDR3 size: 15 residues. The germline V gene encodes CDR1 SGHTA and CDR2 FQGNSA. The CDR3 loop reads CASSLGQVRGTGYTF. The CDR3 coding sequence is TGTGCCAGCAGCTTGGGCCAGGTTAGGGGTACGGGCTACACCTTC.

The rearrangement links TRBV27 to TRBJ2-2, with 10 bases lining up with TRBD2. Per germline, CDR1 MNHEY and CDR2 SMNVEV (reference sequence). This CDR3 has 15 amino acids. The V and J ends lost 8 bases and 1 base, in that order; junction bases with no gene match: 4. The CDR3 bases are TGTGCCAGCGGACGGACTAGCGGGAACACCGGGGAGCTGTTTTTT. Its translation: CASGRTSGNTGELFF.

CDR3 in DNA: TGTGCCACCCGCCACAGGTTGAACACTGAAGCTTTCTTT. It encodes CATRHRLNTEAFF. The gene calls are TRBV10-3 and TRBJ1-1; the D gene is possibly TRBD1 (5 bases). Germline assignment: CDR1 ENHRY and CDR2 SYGVKD. With 10 bases removed from V and 0 bases from J, the gap between germline ends came to 12 bases. The CDR3 has 13 residues.

The chain carries TRBV9 and TRBJ2-7, with 10 bases that match TRBD1. The CDR3 covers 15 residues. Per germline, CDR1 SGDLS and CDR2 YYNGEE. The V gene end was trimmed by 2 bases and the J gene end by 6 bases; junction bases not matched to a gene: 8. The CDR3 nucleotides are TGTGCCAGCAGCGTCTCCGGGACAGGGGCGCCCGAGCAGTACTTC. Residues: CASSVSGTGAPEQYF.

In its sample, this clone was seen once. CDR3 in amino acids: CASSSPAGGAMNTEAFF. CDR3 DNA sequence: TGTGCCAGCAGCTCACCCGCGGGGGGGGCCATGAACACTGAAGCTTTCTTT. This chain links TRBV7-9 with TRBJ1-1, with a weak D call TRBD1 (6 bases). The CDR3 loop spans 17 amino acids. CDR1 and CDR2 from the germline V gene are SEHNR and FQNEAQ (reference sequence). Trimming pared 4 bases from V and 0 bases from J, leaving 18 bases between.

The chain links TRBV28 to TRBJ2-7; tentatively, D is TRBD2 (6 bases). V lost 3 bases to trimming and J lost 0 bases, with 9 bases between them. The germline V gene has CDR1 MDHEN and CDR2 SYDVKM. The CDR3 covers 14 residues. The CDR3 DNA is TGTGCCAGCAGTTTCGGGCGGGGCTCCTACGAGCAGTACTTC. Protein sequence: CASSFGRGSYEQYF.

J is TRBJ1-1 and V is TRBV7-9, with unresolved D. V lost 2 bases, J lost 5 bases, and 12 bases lay in between. This CDR3 spans 14 amino acids. Germline values: CDR1 SEHNR, CDR2 FQNEAQ (reference sequence). The CDR3 sequence: CASSLKEVSTEAFF. CDR3 DNA sequence: TGTGCCAGCAGCTTAAAGGAGGTATCTACTGAAGCTTTCTTT.